Presented here are 24 T cell receptor beta chains from one specimen sequenced in a study of CD8 T cells in Susac syndrome. After extraction with the RNeasy kit, 0.5 to 1 ug of the RNA was reverse transcribed using random hexamers. One entry per CDR3 protein, called by TCRdb with MiXCR from the immunoSEQ multiplex PCR reads. The sample consists of about 150,000 distinct CDR3 sequences, around 95% of them appearing once. Specimen: CD4+ T cells from PBMCs. The receptors shown here come from a human donor with Susac syndrome.

V usage is TRBV20-1 and J usage is TRBJ2-3, with 8 bases that match TRBD2. Germline V CDR1 and CDR2: DFQATT, SNEGSKA (reference sequence). V lost 6 bases, J lost 2 bases, and 7 bases stayed unmatched. The CDR3 is made up of 14 amino acids. In DNA form, the CDR3 reads TGCAGTGCATATAGCGGGGTTGTCACAGATACGCAGTATTTT. Translating gives CSAYSGVVTDTQYF.

The chain carries TRBV24-1 and TRBJ2-3; perhaps D is TRBD1 or TRBD2 (5 bases each). The CDR3 consists of 16 residues. Germline V gives CDR1 KGHDR, CDR2 SFDVKD. Trimming shortened V by 3 bases and J by 0 bases, and 12 bases separated the two germline ends. CDR3 residues: CATSDTGTASTDTQYF. As DNA, the CDR3 is TGTGCCACCAGTGATACCGGGACGGCTAGCACAGATACGCAGTATTTT.

V gene TRBV19 combines with J gene TRBJ2-7; TRBD2 is a possible D gene (6 bases). CDR3 length: 16 amino acids. Between the trimmed V and J ends, which lost 4 bases and 5 bases, there was a span of 21 bases. From germline, CDR1 is LNHDA and CDR2 SQIVND (reference sequence). The DNA for the CDR3 is TGTGCCAGTAGTACCAACCCGGTGGCGAGGGAGGACGAGCAGTACTTC. Its protein is CASSTNPVAREDEQYF.

This sequence joins TRBV29-1 and TRBJ2-7; TRBD1 matches 7 bases. Germline trimming cut 6 bases from V and 2 bases from J; bases unmatched to any gene: 4. Germline V CDR1 and CDR2: SQVTM, ANQGSEA. The CDR3 consists of 12 residues. CDR3 nucleotides: TGCAGCGTAAAACAGGGGCCCTACGAGCAGTACTTC. Amino acids: CSVKQGPYEQYF.

This chain links TRBV7-9 with TRBJ2-7; 7 positions match TRBD1. V lost 1 base and J lost 12; bases outside the gene matches: 6. CDR3 length: 12 amino acids. CDR1 and CDR2 (germline): SEHNR, FQNEAQ (reference sequence). The CDR3 nucleotides read TGTGCCAGCAGCTTAGAGATAGGGACAGCGTACTTC. This codes for CASSLEIGTAYF.

The gene calls are TRBV20-1 and TRBJ1-3, with 8 bases lining up with TRBD1. After removal of 6 bases from V and 2 bases from J, the junction contained 3 bases not matched to a gene. The CDR3 totals 13 residues. CDR1 and CDR2 (germline): DFQATT, SNEGSKA (reference sequence). CDR3: CSAMDRAGNTIYF. In nucleotides, the CDR3 is TGCAGTGCCATGGACAGGGCTGGAAACACCATATATTTT.

The chain employs TRBV20-1 and TRBJ1-2; no reliable D call. Trimming cost V 3 bases and J 6 bases, with 11 bases left between them. The CDR3 spans 12 residues. Germline CDR1 is DFQATT and CDR2 is SNEGSKA (reference sequence). The CDR3 region is CSARIGWDGYTF. The CDR3 DNA is TGCAGTGCTAGGATAGGGTGGGATGGCTACACCTTC.

The chain carries TRBV29-1 and TRBJ1-2; D call uncertain. This CDR3 contains 11 residues. CDR1 SQVTM and CDR2 ANQGSEA come from the germline V gene. V was clipped by 5 bases and J by 2 bases, with 6 bases between them. The CDR3 loop reads CSVRENYGYTF. The CDR3 DNA reads TGCAGCGTTCGGGAGAACTATGGCTACACCTTC.

This chain joins TRBV21-1 and TRBJ2-7. TRBV21-1 is marked as a pseudogene. The CDR3 extends over 15 amino acids. The DNA for the CDR3 is TGTGCCAGCAGCAAAGAGACACCCAGCTCCTACGAGCAGTACTTC. Translation: CASSKETPSSYEQYF.

This chain links TRBV29-1 with TRBJ1-2; 8 bases match TRBD1. The CDR3 runs 13 residues. Losses at the gene ends were 4 bases for V and 7 bases for J; bases not matched to a gene: 8. Germline CDR1 and CDR2: SQVTM and ANQGSEA. CDR3 protein: CSVVRQGAGGYTF. CDR3 DNA: TGCAGCGTTGTTCGGCAGGGGGCGGGTGGCTACACCTTC.

The V and J genes are TRBV9 and TRBJ2-1, with D maybe TRBD1 (6 bases). The CDR3 is 13 amino acids. V lost 0 bases and J 7 bases, leaving 8 bases between the germline ends. Germline V gene lookup returns CDR1 SGDLS and CDR2 YYNGEE. In DNA, the CDR3 is TGTGCCAGCAGCGTAGGTAGGGGGAATGAGCAGTTCTTC. Protein: CASSVGRGNEQFF.

This chain connects TRBV5-6 to TRBJ2-6; D is possibly TRBD1 (6 bases). The CDR3 runs to 20 residues. Germline V gene sequence: CDR1 SGHDT, CDR2 YYEEEE. The germline V and J ends were trimmed by 0 bases and 0 bases, with 19 bases remaining between them. CDR3 amino acids: CASSLELYRDRSSGANVLTF. In DNA form, the CDR3 reads TGTGCCAGCAGCTTGGAGCTCTACAGGGACCGGAGCTCTGGGGCCAACGTCCTGACTTTC.

The gene calls are TRBV11-2 and TRBJ1-6, with D perhaps matching TRBD1 (5 bases). The V and J ends lost 2 bases and 14 bases respectively, with 13 bases between them. The CDR3 covers 13 residues. CDR1 is SGHAT, CDR2 FQNNGV, per germline. In nucleotides, the CDR3 is TGTGCCAGCAGCTTATCGGGGCGATCGGCCCTCCACTTT. It encodes CASSLSGRSALHF.

The chain uses TRBV20-1 and TRBJ2-4; the match to TRBD1 covers 8 bases. CDR3 length: 16 amino acids. The ends lost 3 bases at V and 0 bases at J; junction bases unmatched: 7. Looked up from germline, CDR1 is DFQATT and CDR2 is SNEGSKA (reference sequence). CDR3 amino acids: CSASDGTGLAKNIQYF. The DNA of the CDR3 is TGCAGTGCTAGTGACGGGACAGGTCTAGCCAAAAACATTCAGTACTTC.

The sample holds one count of this clonotype. V and J are TRBV12-3 or TRBV12-4 and TRBJ1-5, with D perhaps TRBD1 (5 bases). CDR3 length: 14 residues. Between the trimmed V and J ends, which lost 5 bases and 3 bases, there was a span of 11 bases. CDR3 DNA sequence: TGTGCCAGCAGTCATCAGGGAGACAATCAGCCCCAGCATTTT. Its protein is CASSHQGDNQPQHF.

The chain joins TRBV20-1 to TRBJ1-1; D gene unclear. The V and J ends lost 1 base and 3 bases respectively, with 6 bases between them. The CDR3 runs to 12 residues. Germline CDR1 and CDR2: DFQATT and SNEGSKA (reference sequence). CDR3 coding DNA: TGCAGTGCTAGAGGGTACGACACTGAAGCTTTCTTT. Translation: CSARGYDTEAFF.

The chain links TRBV12-3 or TRBV12-4 to TRBJ2-2, with D perhaps matching TRBD1 (5 bases). The CDR3 loop spans 14 amino acids. The V and J ends lost 6 bases and 2 bases respectively, with 10 bases between them. CDR3: CASSRRGNTGELFF. The CDR3 nucleotides are TGTGCCAGCAGCCGTAGGGGAAACACCGGGGAGCTGTTTTTT.

The genes are TRBV6-6 and TRBJ1-2; a weak D match, TRBD1 (6 bases). Looked up from germline, CDR1 is MNHNY and CDR2 is SVGAGI (reference sequence). This CDR3 spans 13 amino acids. The V end lost 6 bases, the J end lost 8 bases, and 16 bases lay between the germline ends. The CDR3 coding sequence is TGTGCCAGCAGGTCCCAGGGGATAGGGGGCTACACCTTC. As protein: CASRSQGIGGYTF.

The chain joins TRBV9 to TRBJ2-3; D possibly corresponds to TRBD2 (5 bases). The V gene's germline CDR1 is SGDLS and CDR2 YYNGEE. This CDR3 contains 16 residues. V lost 4 bases to trimming and J lost 2 bases, with 17 bases between them. The CDR3 bases are TGTGCCAGCAGCCCTGGAGCAGCGGTAGCCACAGATACGCAGTATTTT. As protein: CASSPGAAVATDTQYF.

CDR3 bases: TGTGCCAGCAGCCCCTCCGGCAACACGAACACCGGGGAGCTGTTTTTT. Its protein product is CASSPSGNTNTGELFF. The V and J genes are TRBV3-1 and TRBJ2-2, with D unresolved. Germline CDR1 and CDR2: LGHDT and YNNKEL (reference sequence). The V gene lost 4 bases and the J gene lost 0 bases, with 12 bases spanning the gap. CDR3 size: 16 residues.

V and J are TRBV10-2 and TRBJ2-6; D unresolved. This CDR3 spans 13 amino acids. Trimming cost V 8 bases and J 0 bases, with 5 bases left between them. Germline V gene lookup returns CDR1 WSHSY and CDR2 SAAADI. CDR3 residues: CASRHSGANVLTF. CDR3 sequence (DNA): TGCGCCAGCCGACACTCTGGGGCCAACGTCCTGACTTTC.

The chain combines TRBV11-2 with TRBJ2-1; a possible D gene is TRBD1 (5 bases). Germline V gene lookup returns CDR1 SGHAT and CDR2 FQNNGV. The V end lost 1 base, the J end lost 8 bases, and 12 bases lay between the germline ends. The CDR3 loop spans 14 amino acids. The CDR3 protein is CASSLVAGQYEQFF. The DNA for the CDR3 is TGTGCCAGCAGCTTAGTGGCAGGGCAATATGAGCAGTTCTTC.

A note on this clonotype: The junction differs from germline at one of its ends, possibly a read error. The CDR3 DNA reads as TGCGCCAGCAGCCAATGGGGGGGGGACGACATTCAGTACTTC. Translation gives CASSQWGGDDIQYF. The rearrangement links TRBV23-1 to TRBJ2-4, with TRBD2 matching 7 bases. TRBV23-1 is noted as an ORF with a role that remains uncertain. CDR3 length: 14 amino acids.

The V and J genes are TRBV7-3 and TRBJ2-3, with 12 bases fitting TRBD2. V shed 4 bases and J 5 bases; nucleotides not matched to a gene: 4. In germline, CDR1 is SGHTA, CDR2 FQGTGA. The CDR3 contains 15 residues. The CDR3 protein is CASSSSGGAGDTQYF. The CDR3 nucleotides are TGTGCCAGCAGCTCTAGCGGGGGGGCCGGAGATACGCAGTATTTT.